The entry below gives a single TCR beta chain sequence along with its context. Antigen: not known. These data belong to a study of T-cell memory formation after mild COVID-19. The CDR3 extends over 15 amino acids. The germline V gene has CDR1 SGHNT and CDR2 YYREEE (reference sequence). The V gene lost 5 bases and the J gene lost 3 bases, with 18 bases spanning the gap. Whole-study results and caveats: Later expanders leaned CD4+, whereas day 15 to 85 contracting clones were balanced CD4/CD8. Contracting CD4+ clones lay largely in CM and EM, with CD8+ ones residing in EMRA.

TCRdb recomputed calls from the 5' RACE reads with MiXCR, one row per CDR3 protein. The sample includes around 250,000 distinct CDR3 sequences, around 15% seen only once; the top ten take roughly a fifth. The rearrangement joins TRBV5-4 to TRBJ2-7; D assignment may be TRBD1 or TRBD2 (6 bases each). The sequenced material came from PBMCs or a T cell subset sorted from them (not recorded which). This clonotype was obtained from a man younger than 35 who had mild COVID-19 (a few samples of this study predate the infection). Cell type and time point are not known. This chain's CDR3 is CASRFGPGDNYEQYV. For the CDR3, the DNA is TGTGCCAGCAGGTTTGGACCGGGGGACAACTACGAGCAGTACGTC.